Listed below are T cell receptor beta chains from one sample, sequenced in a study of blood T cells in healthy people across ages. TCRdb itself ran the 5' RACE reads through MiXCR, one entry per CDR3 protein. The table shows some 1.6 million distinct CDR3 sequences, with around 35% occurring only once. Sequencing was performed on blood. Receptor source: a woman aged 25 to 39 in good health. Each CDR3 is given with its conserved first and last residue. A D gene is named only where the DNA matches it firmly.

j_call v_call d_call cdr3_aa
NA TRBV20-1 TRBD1 CSAIPGTGQYEQYF
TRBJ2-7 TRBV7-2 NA CASSLVDLEQYF
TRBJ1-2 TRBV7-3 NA CASSLRGGEVEGYTF
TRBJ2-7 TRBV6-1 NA CASTTKGHRLSYEQYF
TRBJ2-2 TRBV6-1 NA CASKGRPNTGELFF
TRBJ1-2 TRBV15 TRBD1 CATSEQGRRYGYTF
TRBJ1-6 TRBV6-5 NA CASSTNNSPLHF
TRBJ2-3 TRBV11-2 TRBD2 CASSRGTSGSIRDTQYF
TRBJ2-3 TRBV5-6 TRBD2 CASSTSVQRDTQYF
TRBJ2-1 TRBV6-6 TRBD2 CASSPVIAGAYNEQFF
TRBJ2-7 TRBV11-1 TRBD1 CASSLEPGGYSYEQYF
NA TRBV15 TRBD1 CATSRVGTGYYEQYF
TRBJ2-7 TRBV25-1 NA CASTGAGTYEQYF
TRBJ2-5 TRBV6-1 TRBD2 CASSSPGLAVQETQYF
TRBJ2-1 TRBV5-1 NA CASSLAVGEGNEQFF
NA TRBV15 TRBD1 CATSLEKMTGAHEQYF
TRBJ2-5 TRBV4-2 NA CASSHPGDSETQYF
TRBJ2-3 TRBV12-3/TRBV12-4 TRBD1 CTSRGDRGPPDAQYF
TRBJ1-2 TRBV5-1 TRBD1 CASSLAQGDGGYTF
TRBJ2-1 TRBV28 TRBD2 CASSFPAGEGYNEQFF
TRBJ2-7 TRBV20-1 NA CSARYREHSYEQYF
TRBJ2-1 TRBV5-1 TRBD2 CASQRTRDYGLEQFF
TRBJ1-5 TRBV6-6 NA CASSSGGGSAYQPQHF
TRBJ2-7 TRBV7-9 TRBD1 CASGRGHEQYF
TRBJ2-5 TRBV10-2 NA CASSESTRRLGETQYF
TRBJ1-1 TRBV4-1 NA CASRASSNTEAFF
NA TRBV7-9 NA CASSSGGRVEQYF
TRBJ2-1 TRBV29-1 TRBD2 CSVEDWNSGSSYNEQFF
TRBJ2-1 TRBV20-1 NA CSATTDPDFYNEQFF
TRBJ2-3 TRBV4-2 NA CASSQDRTDTQYF
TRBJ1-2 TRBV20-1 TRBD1 CSASEGDRIDGYTF
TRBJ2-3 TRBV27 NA CASGRVADTQYF
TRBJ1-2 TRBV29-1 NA CSVEEGQRANYGYTF